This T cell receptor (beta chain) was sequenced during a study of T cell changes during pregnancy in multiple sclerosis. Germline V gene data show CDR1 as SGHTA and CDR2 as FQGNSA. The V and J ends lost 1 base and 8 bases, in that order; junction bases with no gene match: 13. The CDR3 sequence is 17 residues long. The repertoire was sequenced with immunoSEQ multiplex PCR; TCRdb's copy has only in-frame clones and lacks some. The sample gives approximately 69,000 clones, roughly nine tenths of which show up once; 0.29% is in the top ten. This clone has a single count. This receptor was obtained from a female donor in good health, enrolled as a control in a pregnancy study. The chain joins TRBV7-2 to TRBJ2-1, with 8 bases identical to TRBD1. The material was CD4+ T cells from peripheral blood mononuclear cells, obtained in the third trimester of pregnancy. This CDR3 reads CASSLVAGGGWGYEQFF. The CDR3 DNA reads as TGTGCCAGCAGCTTAGTCGCAGGGGGCGGATGGGGTTATGAGCAGTTCTTC.